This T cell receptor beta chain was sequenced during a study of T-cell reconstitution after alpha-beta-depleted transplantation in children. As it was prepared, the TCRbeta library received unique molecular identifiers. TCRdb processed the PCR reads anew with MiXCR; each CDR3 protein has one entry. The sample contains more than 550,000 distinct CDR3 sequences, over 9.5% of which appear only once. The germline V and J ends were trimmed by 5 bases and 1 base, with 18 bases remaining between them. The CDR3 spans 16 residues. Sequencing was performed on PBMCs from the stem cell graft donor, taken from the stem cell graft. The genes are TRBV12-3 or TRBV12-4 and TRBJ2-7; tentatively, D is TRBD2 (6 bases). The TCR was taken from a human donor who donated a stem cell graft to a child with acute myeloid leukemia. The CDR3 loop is CASSLRLSGASYEQYF. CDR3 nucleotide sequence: TGTGCCAGCAGTCTCCGACTTAGCGGCGCATCCTACGAGCAGTACTTC.